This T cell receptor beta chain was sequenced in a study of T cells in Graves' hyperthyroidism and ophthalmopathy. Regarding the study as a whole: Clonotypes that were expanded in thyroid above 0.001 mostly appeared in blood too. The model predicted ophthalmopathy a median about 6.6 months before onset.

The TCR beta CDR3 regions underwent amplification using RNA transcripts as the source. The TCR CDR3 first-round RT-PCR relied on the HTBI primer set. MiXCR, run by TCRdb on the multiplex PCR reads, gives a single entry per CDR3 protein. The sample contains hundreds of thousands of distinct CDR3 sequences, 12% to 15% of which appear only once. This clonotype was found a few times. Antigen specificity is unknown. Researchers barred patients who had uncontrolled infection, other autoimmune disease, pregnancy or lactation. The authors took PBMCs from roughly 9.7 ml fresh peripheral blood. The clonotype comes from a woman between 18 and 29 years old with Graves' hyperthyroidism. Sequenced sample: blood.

Here the CDR3 reads CAWRRGSGNTIYF. CDR3 DNA: TGTGCCTGGAGACGAGGGTCTGGAAACACCATATATTTT. The chain carries TRBV30 and TRBJ1-3; D unresolved. Looked up from germline, CDR1 is GTSNPN and CDR2 is SVGIG (reference sequence). CDR3 length: 13 amino acids. Trimming pared 3 bases from V and 1 base from J, leaving 7 bases between.